This record concerns one T cell receptor beta chain sequence. The sample originates from a study of technical replicates of blood from a few donors. Repertoires were generated with immunoSEQ multiplex PCR, while TCRdb's copy carries only in-frame clones and drops some. The sample has fewer than 90,000 clones; 92% are singletons. Germline CDR1 and CDR2: SGDLS and YYNGEE. V dropped 2 bases and J dropped 8 bases, with 10 bases sitting between them. This CDR3 comprises 12 residues. Sequences were obtained from T cells isolated from PBMCs. The rearrangement links TRBV9 to TRBJ1-1, with D maybe TRBD1 (6 bases). The sequence derives from a human donor in good health. The CDR3 DNA sequence: TGTGCCAGCAGCGTTGGAACAGGGGAAGCTTTCTTT. Translation: CASSVGTGEAFF.